Shown below are 9 T cell receptor beta chains from a single sample sequenced in a study of monozygotic twins with inflammatory bowel disease (dated by TCRdb to 2018 to 2020). Receptor libraries were prepared by 5' RACE. Sequenced using an Illumina HiSeq 2500. Reprocessed by TCRdb, the reads give a single entry per CDR3 protein sequence, without DNA. The sample's table covers 120,000 to 150,000 distinct CDR3 sequences. The ten biggest clones cover 2.4% of the sample. Sequencing was performed on blood. Receptors originate from a human donor with ulcerative colitis or Crohn's disease, or a healthy co-twin of an affected twin (not recorded which).

The chain couples TRBV30 to TRBJ1-3; TCRdb's D call, TRBD1, is unchecked because there is no DNA. The CDR3 length is 15 residues. Germline V gene data show CDR1 as GTSNPN and CDR2 as SVGIG (reference sequence). CDR3 amino acids: CAWTLAGGMGGTIYF.

This rearrangement joins TRBV4-3 to TRBJ1-2; TCRdb's D gene call, TRBD1, goes unchecked for lack of DNA. The CDR3 length is 16 residues. CDR1 and CDR2 (germline): LGHNA, YSLEER. The CDR3 is CASSQERGDVIYGYTF.

V usage is TRBV4-1 and J usage is TRBJ1-4; the TCRdb call, TRBD1, lacks DNA for checking. Germline assignment: CDR1 MGHRA and CDR2 YSYEKL. CDR3 length equals 15 residues. CDR3: CASSQRQGLNEKLFF.

The rearrangement joins TRBV7-6 to TRBJ2-2; TCRdb calls TRBD2, which cannot be checked without DNA. Germline V CDR1 and CDR2: SGHVS, FNYEAQ. The CDR3 consists of 16 residues. The CDR3 loop is CASSLVGSWNTGELFF.

The J gene is TRBJ1-6, the V gene TRBV18; TCRdb's assignment of TRBD1 cannot be checked, as there is no DNA. The CDR3 is 15 residues long. Germline values: CDR1 KGHSH, CDR2 LQKENI. The CDR3 region is CASSLVDRVDSPLHF.

The chain is built from TRBV7-2 and TRBJ2-5; TCRdb outputs TRBD1, but without DNA this stays unchecked. This CDR3 has 15 residues. Germline CDR1 SGHTA, CDR2 FQGNSA. The CDR3 sequence: CASSYDIGGAETQYF.

The CDR3 reads CASSSRPRGDTQYF. This chain uses TRBV6-2 or TRBV6-3 with TRBJ2-3; TCRdb's assignment of TRBD1 cannot be checked, as there is no DNA. Germline CDR1 MNHEY, CDR2 SVGEGT. The CDR3 extends over 14 amino acids.

The rearrangement uses TRBV3-1 and TRBJ1-4; TCRdb's D call, TRBD1, is unchecked because there is no DNA. The CDR3 covers 16 residues. The germline CDR1 and CDR2 sequences are LGHDT and YNNKEL (reference sequence). The CDR3 loop is CASSPSGQSTNEKLFF.

This chain connects TRBV5-4 to TRBJ1-1; TCRdb returns TRBD1, unconfirmable since there is no DNA. Looked up from germline, CDR1 is SGHNT and CDR2 is YYREEE (reference sequence). The CDR3 sequence is 12 residues long. The CDR3 protein is CASSSRGPEAFF.